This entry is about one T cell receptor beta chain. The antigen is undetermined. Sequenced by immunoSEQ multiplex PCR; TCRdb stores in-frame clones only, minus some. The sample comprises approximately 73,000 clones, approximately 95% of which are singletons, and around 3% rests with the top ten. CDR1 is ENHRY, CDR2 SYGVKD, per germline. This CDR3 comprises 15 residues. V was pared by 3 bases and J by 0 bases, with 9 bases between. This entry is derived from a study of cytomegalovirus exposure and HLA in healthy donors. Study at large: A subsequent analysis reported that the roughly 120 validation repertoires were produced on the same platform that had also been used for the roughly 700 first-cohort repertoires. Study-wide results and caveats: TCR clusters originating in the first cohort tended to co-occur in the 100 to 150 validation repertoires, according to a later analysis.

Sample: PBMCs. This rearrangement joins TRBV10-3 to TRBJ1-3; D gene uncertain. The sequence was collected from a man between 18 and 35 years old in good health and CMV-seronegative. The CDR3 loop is CAISDPMSSGNTIYF. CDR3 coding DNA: TGTGCCATCAGTGACCCCATGAGCTCTGGAAACACCATATATTTT.